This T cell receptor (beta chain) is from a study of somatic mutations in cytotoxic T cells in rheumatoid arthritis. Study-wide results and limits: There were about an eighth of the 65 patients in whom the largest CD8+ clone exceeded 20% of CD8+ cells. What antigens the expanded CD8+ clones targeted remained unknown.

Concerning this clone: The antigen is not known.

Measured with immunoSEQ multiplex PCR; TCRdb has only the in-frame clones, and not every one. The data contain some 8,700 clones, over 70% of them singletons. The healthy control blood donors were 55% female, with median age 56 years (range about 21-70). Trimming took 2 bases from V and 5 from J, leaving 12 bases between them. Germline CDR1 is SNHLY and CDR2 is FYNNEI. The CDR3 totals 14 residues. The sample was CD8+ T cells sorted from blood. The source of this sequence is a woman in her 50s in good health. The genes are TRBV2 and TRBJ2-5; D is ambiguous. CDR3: CASSEWAAGETQYF. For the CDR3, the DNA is TGTGCCAGCAGTGAATGGGCTGCTGGGGAGACCCAGTACTTC.